The next 10 T cell receptor beta chains were all read from a single sample in a study of CD8 T cells in ankylosing spondylitis. Overall study results and limits: Blood from ankylosing spondylitis patients appeared to carry a characteristic eight-variant TCR beta motif.

TCRdb passed the 5' RACE reads through MiXCR, listing each CDR3 protein once. The repertoire includes around 480,000 distinct CDR3 sequences, 17% of them detected once, and over 0.9% sits in the top ten. No antigens are known for them. Sequencing used blood, either unsorted or a sorted T cell fraction (not recorded which). These receptors all stem from a male donor with ankylosing spondylitis.

The V and J genes are TRBV4-3 and TRBJ2-3, with D possibly being TRBD1 (6 bases). The CDR3 has 14 residues. V dropped 6 bases and J dropped 2 bases, with 12 bases sitting between them. Germline lookup yields CDR1 LGHNA and CDR2 YSLEER. The CDR3 sequence: CASSPDRYTDTQYF. In DNA form, the CDR3 reads TGCGCCAGCAGTCCCGACAGGTACACAGATACGCAGTATTTT.

The chain recombines TRBV7-8 with TRBJ2-7; 9 bases fit TRBD1. The CDR3 sequence is 16 residues long. The V gene's germline CDR1 is SGHVS and CDR2 FQNEAQ. Unmatched junction bases numbered 4, after V lost 1 base and J lost 0 bases. The CDR3 here is CASSLEPGQGSYEQYF. CDR3 in DNA: TGTGCCAGCAGCTTAGAACCGGGACAGGGCTCCTACGAGCAGTACTTC.

V gene TRBV7-3 combines with J gene TRBJ2-1; TRBD2 agrees at 10 bases. The ends lost 2 bases at V and 8 bases at J; junction bases unmatched: 6. The CDR3 contains 15 residues. The germline gives CDR1 SGHTA, CDR2 FQGTGA. The CDR3 loop is CASSLESSGSYEQFF. For the CDR3, the DNA is TGTGCCAGCAGCTTAGAGTCTAGCGGGAGCTATGAGCAGTTCTTC.

This clonotype was picked up a small number of times. As DNA, the CDR3 is TGCGCCAGCAGCTTGGGAACCGGGACTAGGGTCAAAGAGACCCAGTACTTC. Its translation is CASSLGTGTRVKETQYF. The chain employs TRBV5-1 and TRBJ2-5, with TRBD2 identical over 8 bases. The CDR3 is 17 residues long. CDR1 and CDR2 (germline): SGHRS, YFSETQ. Trimming cost V 0 bases and J 3 bases; bases outside gene matches: 10.

This clonotype occurred a few times. V gene TRBV29-1 combines with J gene TRBJ1-3; D gene uncertain. The CDR3 extends over 12 amino acids. Germline V gives CDR1 SQVTM, CDR2 ANQGSEA. Deletions cut 8 bases from V and 3 bases from J, with 11 bases between. The CDR3 here is CSTSYDGNTIYF. CDR3 bases: TGCAGCACGAGTTATGATGGAAACACCATATATTTT.

This clonotype appeared a few times. The chain links TRBV7-3 to TRBJ1-1, with 11 bases fitting TRBD1. This CDR3 is 15 amino acids long. Germline V CDR1 and CDR2: SGHTA, FQGTGA. J gave up 4 bases and V 3 bases, and 4 bases lay outside the gene matches. CDR3: CASSFTGQGVTEAFF. CDR3 nucleotide sequence: TGTGCCAGCAGCTTTACGGGACAGGGGGTCACTGAAGCTTTCTTT.

This clonotype showed up just a few times. The rearrangement uses TRBV6-2 or TRBV6-3 and TRBJ2-7; TRBD1 matches at 9 bases. Germline V gene sequence: CDR1 MNHEY, CDR2 SVGEGT. J lost 5 bases, V lost 2 bases, and 13 bases had no gene match. The CDR3 loop spans 17 amino acids. DNA of the CDR3: TGTGCCAGCAGTTACGGAAGGTGGCGGACAGGGGCCGACGAGCAGTACTTC. Amino acid sequence: CASSYGRWRTGADEQYF.

This clonotype was detected many times. The rearrangement links TRBV4-3 to TRBJ2-5, with TRBD2 identical over 7 bases. This CDR3 has 20 residues. V dropped 1 base and J dropped 0; count of bases not matched to a gene: 17. Germline V lookup: CDR1 LGHNA, CDR2 YSLEER. The CDR3 DNA sequence: TGCGCCAGCAGCCAAGCGGTGGTTCGTGGGCTAGCGGTAAACCAAGAGACCCAGTACTTC. This gives the protein CASSQAVVRGLAVNQETQYF.

This clonotype turned up a few times. The rearrangement joins TRBV7-9 to TRBJ2-3; D gene uncertain. Per germline, CDR1 SEHNR and CDR2 FQNEAQ (reference sequence). The CDR3 has 15 residues. Trimming took off 0 bases at V and 4 bases at J, with 11 bases between the two ends. The CDR3 bases are TGTGCCAGCAGCTTAGCGGTTACGAGTGCAGATACGCAGTATTTT. Its protein product is CASSLAVTSADTQYF. The full variable domain, in which reference TRBV7-9 and TRBJ2-3 provide the parts outside the CDR3, is DTGVSQNPRHKITKRGQNVTFRCDPISEHNRLYWYRQTLGQGPEFLTYFQNEAQLEKSRLLSDRFSAERPKGSFSTLEIQRTEQGDSAMYLCASSLAVTSADTQYFGPGTRLTVL.

The chain joins TRBV29-1 to TRBJ2-2; 7 nucleotides align to TRBD2. CDR1 is SQVTM, CDR2 ANQGSEA, per germline. The V gene end was trimmed by 7 bases and the J gene end by 1 base; junction bases not matched to a gene: 9. The CDR3 contains 15 residues. The CDR3 DNA sequence: TGCAGCGCGGCAGGACTAGGGGTGAACACCGGGGAGCTGTTTTTT. Protein product: CSAAGLGVNTGELFF.